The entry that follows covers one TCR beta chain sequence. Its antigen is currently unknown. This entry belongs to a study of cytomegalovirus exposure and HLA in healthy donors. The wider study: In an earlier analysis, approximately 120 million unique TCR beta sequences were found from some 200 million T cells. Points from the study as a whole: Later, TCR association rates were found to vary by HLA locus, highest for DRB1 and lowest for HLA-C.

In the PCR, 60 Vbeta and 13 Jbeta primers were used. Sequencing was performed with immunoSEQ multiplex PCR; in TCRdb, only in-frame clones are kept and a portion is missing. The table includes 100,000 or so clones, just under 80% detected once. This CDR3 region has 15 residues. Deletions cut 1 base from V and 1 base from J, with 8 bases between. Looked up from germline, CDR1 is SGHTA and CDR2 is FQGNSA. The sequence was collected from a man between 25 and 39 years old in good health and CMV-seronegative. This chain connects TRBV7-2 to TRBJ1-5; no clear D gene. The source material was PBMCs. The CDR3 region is CASSLDGLSNQPQHF. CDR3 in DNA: TGTGCCAGCAGCTTAGACGGGTTAAGCAATCAGCCCCAGCATTTT.